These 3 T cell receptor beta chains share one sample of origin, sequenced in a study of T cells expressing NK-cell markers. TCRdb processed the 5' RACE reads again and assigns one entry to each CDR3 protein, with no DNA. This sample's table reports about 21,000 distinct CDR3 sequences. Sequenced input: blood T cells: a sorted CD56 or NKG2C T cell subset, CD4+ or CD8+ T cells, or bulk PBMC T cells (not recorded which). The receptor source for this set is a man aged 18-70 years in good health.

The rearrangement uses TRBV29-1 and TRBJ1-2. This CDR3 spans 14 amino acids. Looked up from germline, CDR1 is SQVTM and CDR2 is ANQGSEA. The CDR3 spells CSVGGRGMGYGYTF.

The CDR3 is CASSLAYRDEQYF. This chain uses TRBV7-7 with TRBJ2-7; no DNA is available, so the TRBD1 call from TCRdb remains unchecked. The CDR3 runs 13 residues. The germline gives CDR1 SSHAT, CDR2 FNYEAQ (reference sequence).

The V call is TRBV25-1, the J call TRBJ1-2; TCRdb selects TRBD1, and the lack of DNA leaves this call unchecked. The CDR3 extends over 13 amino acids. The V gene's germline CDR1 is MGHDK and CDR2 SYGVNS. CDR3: CASSELPRGGYTF.